These 14 T cell receptor beta chains were all obtained from the same sample, sequenced in a study of T-cell memory formation after mild COVID-19. TCRdb reanalysed the 5' RACE reads using MiXCR and keeps one entry per CDR3 protein. This table has about 130,000 distinct CDR3 sequences, approximately 6.2% appearing once. Sequenced: PBMCs or a T cell subset sorted from them (not recorded which). These receptors originate from an adult woman who had mild COVID-19 (a few samples of this study predate the infection). Cell type and time point are not known.

Ten or more counts support this clonotype. The chain combines TRBV4-2 with TRBJ1-2; D unclear. This CDR3 spans 16 amino acids. V was clipped by 0 bases and J by 4 bases, with 15 bases between them. Germline CDR1 is LGHNA and CDR2 is YNFKEQ. The CDR3 loop reads CASSQDSATRRYGYTF. The CDR3 coding sequence is TGTGCCAGCAGCCAAGATTCGGCAACGCGACGCTATGGCTACACCTTC.

This clonotype was found a few times. The chain uses TRBV6-5 and TRBJ1-6; 8 nucleotides match TRBD1. The CDR3 totals 15 residues. Germline V gene lookup returns CDR1 MNHEY and CDR2 SVGAGI. With V trimmed by 6 bases and J by 7 bases, 8 bases remained unmatched. The CDR3 reads CASSRTGLGNSPLHF. DNA for the CDR3: TGTGCCAGCAGCCGGACAGGGTTGGGGAATTCACCCCTCCACTTT.

The chain is built from TRBV20-1 and TRBJ1-6, with TRBD1 matching 11 bases. The CDR3 loop spans 15 amino acids. Germline assignment: CDR1 DFQATT and CDR2 SNEGSKA (reference sequence). After removal of 5 bases from V and 5 bases from J, the junction contained 5 bases not matched to a gene. In nucleotides, the CDR3 is TGCAGTGCTCGGACAGGGGGCATGAATAATTCACCCCTCCACTTT. This codes for CSARTGGMNNSPLHF.

This clonotype has just a few counts. The rearrangement links TRBV24-1 to TRBJ2-5; D is uncertain. Trimming cost V 2 bases and J 8 bases, with 14 bases left between them. The CDR3 is made up of 14 amino acids. The germline V gene has CDR1 KGHDR and CDR2 SFDVKD. CDR3 region: CATSDSRDHGTQYF. The DNA for the CDR3 is TGTGCCACCAGTGATTCGAGAGACCATGGAACCCAGTACTTC.

V gene TRBV20-1 combines with J gene TRBJ2-7; D possibly uses TRBD1 or TRBD2 (5 bases each). The V end was cut by 4 bases, the J end by 3 bases, with 10 bases between. CDR1 is DFQATT and CDR2 is SNEGSKA in the germline V gene (reference sequence). The CDR3 has 12 residues. The CDR3, as DNA: TGCAGTGCTAAGGGACCCAACTACGAGCAGTACTTC. Protein product: CSAKGPNYEQYF.

The V and J genes are TRBV29-1 and TRBJ2-7; 8 bases line up with TRBD2. The CDR3 has 17 amino acids. Germline CDR1 SQVTM, CDR2 ANQGSEA. Unmatched junction bases numbered 16, after V lost 3 bases and J lost 3 bases. CDR3 in amino acids: CSVEARTSWGLYYEQYF. CDR3 nucleotides: TGCAGCGTTGAGGCCAGGACTAGCTGGGGCCTCTACTACGAGCAGTACTTC.

In this sample, this clonotype turned up many times. The chain uses TRBV7-6 and TRBJ2-3; 7 bases are a match to TRBD2. CDR3 length: 15 amino acids. V gave up 6 bases and J gave up 3 bases; unmatched junction bases: 9. In germline, CDR1 is SGHVS, CDR2 FNYEAQ. The CDR3 nucleotides are TGTGCCAGCAGTGTAACCGGGACTATTACAGATACGCAGTATTTT. Protein sequence: CASSVTGTITDTQYF.

This clonotype was found a few times. This rearrangement joins TRBV12-3 or TRBV12-4 to TRBJ2-1; D may match TRBD1 or TRBD2 (5 bases each). The CDR3 is 15 residues long. V lost 10 bases and J 0 bases, leaving 16 bases between the germline ends. This CDR3 is CATSWDRGSYNEQFF. CDR3 sequence (DNA): TGTGCCACCTCGTGGGACCGGGGCTCCTACAATGAGCAGTTCTTC.

In its sample, this clonotype was seen many times. The J gene is TRBJ1-6, the V gene TRBV11-1, with D unresolved. The CDR3 has 16 residues. Looked up from germline, CDR1 is SGHAT and CDR2 is FQDESV (reference sequence). Trimming left V 1 base short and J 10 bases short, with 17 bases between. CDR3 residues: CASSLGPGLADSPLHF. CDR3 bases: TGTGCCAGCAGCTTAGGGCCGGGCCTCGCGGACTCACCCCTCCACTTT.

The V call is TRBV6-2 or TRBV6-3, the J call TRBJ2-7, with D possibly matching TRBD2 (5 bases). Per germline, CDR1 MNHEY and CDR2 SVGEGT. The CDR3 sequence is 16 residues long. Trimming took 8 bases from V and 1 from J, leaving 21 bases between them. The CDR3 region has the DNA TGTGCCAGCTTGCCTGCCCGAGGAGGAAAGTCCTACGAGCAGTACTTC. Protein: CASLPARGGKSYEQYF.

In its sample, this clonotype was seen a few times. The gene calls are TRBV7-3 and TRBJ2-2; 8 positions match TRBD2. The V and J ends lost 10 bases and 4 bases, in that order; junction bases with no gene match: 11. Germline V gene lookup returns CDR1 SGHTA and CDR2 FQGTGA. This CDR3 region has 15 residues. CDR3 DNA: TGTGCCACCCGGATCGGGGGGGCGCGCACCGGGGAGCTGTTTTTT. Amino acids: CATRIGGARTGELFF.

This clonotype has a handful of counts. The chain recombines TRBV18 with TRBJ1-1; TRBD1 matches 9 bases. V trimming: 5 bases; J trimming: 5 bases; junction bases outside the gene matches: 3. The CDR3 is 13 amino acids. Looked up from germline, CDR1 is KGHSH and CDR2 is LQKENI. CDR3 region: CASSGQGLTEAFF. The CDR3 DNA sequence: TGTGCCAGCTCAGGACAGGGGCTGACTGAAGCTTTCTTT.

This clonotype was seen only a few times. The V call is TRBV29-1, the J call TRBJ2-3, with 8 bases lining up with TRBD2. Trimming removed 6 bases from V and 0 bases from J; junction bases left unmatched: 8. The CDR3 is 15 residues long. In germline, CDR1 is SQVTM, CDR2 ANQGSEA. CDR3 DNA: TGCAGCGTCGTTCTGGCGGGGGGAAGCACAGATACGCAGTATTTT. Amino acids: CSVVLAGGSTDTQYF.

CDR3 coding DNA: TGTGCCAGCAGCGGTCCGGGACTAACCTCCTACAATGAGCAGTTCTTC. Translated, it gives CASSGPGLTSYNEQFF. V gene TRBV7-2 combines with J gene TRBJ2-1, with 7 bases that match TRBD2. CDR1 and CDR2 (germline): SGHTA, FQGNSA. The CDR3 extends over 16 amino acids. The V and J ends lost 5 bases and 0 bases, in that order; junction bases with no gene match: 7.